This T cell receptor (beta chain) was found in a study of T cell responses to AZD1222 COVID-19 vaccine. Study-level points and caveats: Vaccination with two AZD1222 doses was followed by a rise in Spike-specific TCR breadth and depth. CD4 TCRs covered the whole spike, strongest at regions 160-218 and 743-854. Clonal diversity may have been underestimated, and the donors were mostly white British, with more females than males.

Using immunoSEQ multiplex PCR, the repertoire was profiled, and TCRdb retains in-frame clones only, with some absent. Among about 140,000 clones listed, roughly 88% were seen once. A remark on this clone: Its antigen remains unidentified.

The CDR3 consists of 15 residues. Trimming stripped 2 bases from V and 4 bases from J, with 14 bases between. CDR1 MGHDK and CDR2 SYGVNS come from the germline V gene. The clonotype originates from an adult who received the AZD1222 COVID-19 vaccine. The genes are TRBV25-1 and TRBJ2-5; D is uncertain. Sequencing was performed on peripheral blood, taken 28 days after the second AZD1222 dose. The CDR3: CASSELVYRTETQYF. The CDR3 coding sequence is TGTGCCAGCAGTGAACTAGTTTATCGGACAGAGACCCAGTACTTC. The entire variable domain, with the rest obtained from reference TRBV25-1 and TRBJ2-5, is as follows: EADIYQTPRYLVIGTGKKITLECSQTMGHDKMYWYQQDPGMELHLIHYSYGVNSTEKGDLSSESTVSRIRTEHFPLTLESARPSHTSQYLCASSELVYRTETQYFGPGTRLLVL.